The present T cell receptor (beta chain) was sequenced within a study of cytomegalovirus exposure and HLA in healthy donors (dated by TCRdb to about 2017). The study in broad terms: In an earlier analysis of some 610 of the donors, 276 Gb of sequence data and just under 120 million unique TCR beta sequences from roughly 190 million T cells were reported. Donor age, sex, ethnicity and CMV serostatus were collected together with the repertoire data. The aim of the study was to test whether cataloging public T cell receptors could identify signatures of past pathogen exposure. An earlier analysis of 587 of the donors used high-throughput TCR beta sequencing to judge whether each TCR beta V gene segment behaved as functional or pseudogenic. The study profiled the T cell repertoires of more than 500 subjects by immunosequencing and related them to cytomegalovirus serostatus. Among about 390 genotyped donors of the cohort, an average of approximately 240,000 unique TCR beta nucleotide sequences were sequenced per donor, roughly 18% of them non-productive. In a later genetic analysis, genome-wide SNP genotypes for about 55% of the 666 donors were used, and that subset was treated as a discovery cohort. Every repertoire in the discovery cohort had been generated on one and the same sequencing platform. About 280 gigabases of sequencing data and approximately 84 million unique TCR sequences were included in an early release covering 500 to 750 HLA-typed donors. A separate validation cohort of about 110 different subjects was used in addition to the approximately 700-subject first cohort. In the later analysis, no new phenotypic data were used to find candidate immune exposures; instead, reliance was placed on TCR beta sequences and their occurrence across donors. HLA typing covered class I and class II loci at four-digit resolution. To predict cytomegalovirus infection status, the study brought together high-throughput TCR immunosequencing, statistical association of individual TCRs with disease status, and machine learning. Of the 300 to 500 genotyped donors, less than 90% were placed in the genetic ancestry cluster associated with self-reported Caucasian donors. To study patterns of TCR occurrence, a later analysis re-analyzed previously published TCR beta repertoires from around 700 donors and added high-resolution HLA genotyping. Typing coverage differed by locus: A, B, C, DRB1 and DQB1 were typed in roughly 620-630 donors, DQA1 in about 550, DPA1 in over 600, and DPB1 in about 450. Because of strong linkage in the cohort, 5 or 6 DR-DQ haplotypes were treated as single units for association and clustering. Study-wide findings and limitations: For the cohort, immune exposure information was limited to CMV serostatus. While some public TCRs were present in many individuals, most TCR sequences turned up only very rarely across donors. Only TCR beta chains were sequenced in this cohort, and the absence of alpha or paired-chain data limited detectable features. Because counts were too low, seventeen rarely observed V segments, including chromosome 9 orphons, were excluded from the earlier analysis of some 590 of the donors. In vitro tests confirmed that three of the cytomegalovirus-associated TCR beta chains recognize cytomegalovirus antigens. Strong co-occurrence of HLA alleles, especially DR and DQ, made assigning TCR associations to individual alleles difficult. HLA typing was unavailable for some donors at each locus, so association tests used only the typed subset. Linkage disequilibrium might explain the correlated functional status among segregating V segments, but an unknown experimental factor could not be ruled out. Sequencing depth was assumed to be roughly uniform across donors in the presence/absence analyses, though that assumption may not hold. According to a later analysis, TCR association rates differed among HLA loci, with DRB1 alleles showing the most associated TCRs and HLA-C alleles showing the fewest. Because the 87-base-pair reads could not distinguish some IMGT-functional V segments, including TRBV6-2 and TRBV6-3, those segments were excluded. In a later genetic analysis, fewer N-insertions in productive TCRs were reported among donors in an Asian-associated ancestry cluster than the roughly 700-donor mean. A further reported finding was that TCR beta sequences accurately predicted the HLA-A and HLA-B alleles for most subjects in the first cohort. The classifier was reported to diagnose cytomegalovirus status with high specificity and sensitivity in both the original and validation cohorts. According to a later analysis, parvovirus B19, influenza, CMV and Epstein-Barr virus appeared linked to several top co-occurrence clusters. According to a later analysis, most CMV-associated TCR beta chains appeared to be HLA-restricted, and the HLA associations seemed to be driven largely by CMV exposure. A cluster of highly shared sequence variants was judged likely to be a technical artifact of the sequencing pipeline. Compared with equally common non-associated chains, HLA-associated TCR beta chains in a later analysis were more clonally expanded and had lower generation probabilities. An earlier analysis of around 540 of the donors showed that most TCR beta V segments appeared in productive rearrangements either about 90% or about 30% of the time, which broadly matched IMGT annotations. The authors suggested that the approach could potentially be extended to other disease states and immunological phenotypes. Specific HLA alleles were associated with 15,000 to 20,000 TCR beta sequences at a false discovery rate of 0.05 in a later analysis. V-gene and J-gene trimming of TCR beta chains was associated with a missense DCLRE1C variant in a later genetic analysis, and the association was replicated in an independent cohort. In the study, roughly 160 TCR beta chains were listed as associated with cytomegalovirus.

Points on this clone: What this receptor recognizes is not known. No base quality information exists; no much larger clone differs at one position.

The cohort consisted of 600 to 750 healthy bone marrow donors. At the time of sampling, every cohort member was nominally healthy, though immune exposures that went unrecorded were likely present. The donor was CMV seronegative and belonged to the group of 350 or so seronegative cohort members. A peripheral blood sample was collected from each donor, and TCR beta sequencing was performed on peripheral blood mononuclear cells. The Qiagen DNeasy Blood Extraction Kit was used to extract genomic DNA from the blood cell samples. Libraries were made using the immunoSEQ multiplex PCR assay. A mixture of 60 forward primers for TCR Vbeta segments and 13 reverse primers for TCR Jbeta segments was used in the multiplex PCR. A multiplex PCR assay on genomic DNA amplified the CDR3 region of rearranged TCR beta genes. Amplified TCR beta libraries were sequenced as 87-base-pair reads on the Illumina HiSeq System. The source study handled its data this way. In a later analysis, about 80 million unique TCR beta chains were counted across the approximately 640 repertoires, and about 9.9 million of these chains were shared by at least two donors. A nearest-neighbor algorithm error-corrected the raw reads and collapsed the reads into unique sequences, merging closely related sequences to remove PCR and sequencing errors. CDR3 sequences were aligned to IMGT reference sequences to assign V, D and J gene segments. For a sequence to be retained, at least a six-nucleotide match to both a V gene segment and a J gene segment was required. Rearrangements were called productive when the CDR3 lacked stop codons and stayed in frame with V and J; all others were non-productive. Following IMGT convention, CDR3 was defined as the stretch from the second conserved V-encoded cysteine to the conserved J-encoded phenylalanine. The earlier analysis of 500 to 650 of the donors excluded any sequence lacking an unambiguous match to a single V gene segment. An earlier analysis of approximately 590 of the donors classified V segments as functional when productive rearrangements were above 56.7% and as segregating when the standard deviation between donors was above 5%. A statistical classification framework was built to diagnose cytomegalovirus status from the catalog of TCR beta chain sequences. V and J gene assignment, in a later analysis, came from comparing TCR nucleotide sequences with IMGT/GENE-DB human TR gene sequences. The TCRdist pipeline was used in a later analysis to assign CDR3 sequences and most-parsimonious VDJ recombination scenarios. In a later analysis, each TCR beta chain was defined by its CDR3 amino acid sequence together with its V-gene family, and reads lacking a unique V-gene family were excluded. A later analysis removed nearly 600 highly shared, low-generation-probability nucleotide sequences to deal with suspected cross-contamination and a sequencing artifact. For each public chain, a later analysis derived a clonal expansion index from normalized ranks of inferred template counts within each repertoire. Generation probabilities in a later analysis came from a VDJ recombination model fitted to out-of-frame rearrangements, and those results were checked against IGoR. In a later analysis, hypergeometric tests were used to score TCR-TCR, TCR-HLA and TCR-CMV co-occurrence, with a repertoire-size bias correction applied to TCR pairs. A later analysis estimated false discovery rates by permuting HLA or CMV assignments 20 times. In a later analysis, co-occurring TCRs were grouped using DBSCAN, and TCRdist sequence similarity was added for clustering within HLA-allele-positive subsets. Repertoires with fewer than 30,000 or more than 120,000 public chains, plus five repertoires with anomalous nucleotide sharing, were excluded from co-occurrence clustering. Imported from immuneACCESS, the table was reduced by TCRdb to in-frame sequences with V and J called. These copies leave out some clones; in studies compared against another copy, an unresolved V gene accounts for under half, and the cause of the remainder is not known. For V, J and clone size, that table is used; D and trimming come from the DNA. Here the sample has 80,000 to 95,000 clones; 60% to 80% occur a single time. In total, the top ten clones hold roughly 6.8% of the sample.

Between the V and J ends, shortened by 1 base and 8 bases respectively, the junction contains 11 bases. The CDR3, from cysteine to phenylalanine, totals 13 residues. CDR3 DNA is the only sequence kept; it has 39 bases, read in frame from the first base. The CDR1 and CDR2 encoded by the germline V gene (reference sequence) are SEHNR and FQNEAQ. This TCR came from a woman between 25 and 40 years old in good health and CMV-seronegative. The source material was PBMCs. The sequence joins TRBV7-9 to TRBJ1-1, with no D gene named confidently. The CDR3 has the sequence CASSLGEAKEAFF. The nucleotide sequence reads as follows: TGTGCCAGCAGCTTAGGGGAGGCTAAAGAAGCTTTCTTT. Supplemented by the reference TRBV7-9 and TRBJ1-1 proteins around the CDR3, the complete variable domain is DTGVSQNPRHKITKRGQNVTFRCDPISEHNRLYWYRQTLGQGPEFLTYFQNEAQLEKSRLLSDRFSAERPKGSFSTLEIQRTEQGDSAMYLCASSLGEAKEAFFGQGTRLTVV.